These 10 T cell receptor beta chains share one sample of origin, sequenced in a study of lymphopenia after photon versus proton radiotherapy. Assay used: immunoSEQ multiplex PCR; TCRdb lists only in-frame clones, some missing. The table records about 3,700 clones, roughly 70% of them present only once. Here the sequenced sample was peripheral blood, taken from a patient treated with proton-based radiotherapy. All receptors come from a man at least 80 years old with esophageal cancer.

This clone has just a few counts. This chain links TRBV7-3 with TRBJ2-7, with D possibly being TRBD2 (6 bases). CDR3 length equals 15 residues. V lost 6 bases, J lost 0 bases, and 15 bases lay in between. Germline lookup yields CDR1 SGHTA and CDR2 FQGTGA. The CDR3 region has the DNA TGTGCCAGCAGTCGATGGGGAGGCAGCTCCTACGAGCAGTACTTC. Translation: CASSRWGGSSYEQYF.

The chain is built from TRBV9 and TRBJ2-1, with TRBD2 identical over 11 bases. Germline CDR1 SGDLS, CDR2 YYNGEE. V was clipped by 0 bases and J by 9 bases; unmatched bases: 8. The CDR3 length is 16 residues. The CDR3 sequence: CASSVEGTSGMGEQFF. The DNA for the CDR3 is TGTGCCAGCAGCGTAGAGGGGACTAGCGGTATGGGTGAGCAGTTCTTC.

This sequence joins TRBV14 and TRBJ2-5, with 8 bases aligning to TRBD1. Trimming took 5 bases from V and 5 from J; bases not matched to a gene: 16. The CDR3 runs 17 residues. Germline CDR1 and CDR2: SGHDN and FVKESK. DNA of the CDR3: TGTGCCAGCAGCGCCTCAGATCCGGGACAGGTTGACGAGACCCAGTACTTC. Translating gives CASSASDPGQVDETQYF.

This chain connects TRBV5-1 to TRBJ2-1; D may match TRBD1 or TRBD2 (5 bases each). The CDR3 is made up of 13 amino acids. Germline assignment: CDR1 SGHRS and CDR2 YFSETQ. Trimming took off 2 bases at V and 7 bases at J, with 10 bases between the two ends. The CDR3 loop is CASSFGGGNEQFF. For the CDR3, the DNA is TGCGCCAGCAGCTTCGGTGGGGGAAATGAGCAGTTCTTC.

V is TRBV7-3 and J is TRBJ2-1; 9 bases match TRBD2. The CDR3 sequence is 16 residues long. J gave up 7 bases and V 6 bases, and 13 bases lay outside the gene matches. Germline V gene lookup returns CDR1 SGHTA and CDR2 FQGTGA. The chain's CDR3 is CASSYQGGAGGNEQFF. CDR3 in DNA: TGTGCCAGCAGTTACCAAGGGGGTGCGGGAGGGAATGAGCAGTTCTTC.

This chain uses TRBV15 with TRBJ1-2, with 11 positions matching TRBD1. The CDR3 spans 16 residues. CDR1 is LNHNV, CDR2 YYDKDF, per germline (reference sequence). J was trimmed by 7 bases and V by 0 bases; bases with no gene match: 7. The CDR3 nucleotides are TGTGCCACCAGCAGAGATCGTGGGGACAGGGGGACTGGCTACACCTTC. It specifies CATSRDRGDRGTGYTF.

The chain has TRBV10-1 and TRBJ2-2, with D possibly TRBD2 on 6 matching bases. Trimming removed 0 bases at V and 7 bases at J, with 12 bases between. The V gene's germline CDR1 is WNHNN and CDR2 SYGVQD (reference sequence). CDR3 size: 15 residues. CDR3 loop: CASSESRPGVGELFF. CDR3 coding DNA: TGCGCCAGCAGTGAGTCGCGTCCGGGGGTCGGGGAGCTGTTTTTT.

In its sample, this clone was seen once. The chain joins TRBV19 to TRBJ2-7, with no clear D. The CDR3 has 14 residues. V shed 0 bases and J shed 3 bases, with 9 bases lying between them. CDR1 is LNHDA and CDR2 is SQIVND in the germline V gene (reference sequence). In nucleotides, the CDR3 is TGTGCCAGTAGTATAGAAAAGGGCAACTACGAGCAGTACTTC. Translated, it gives CASSIEKGNYEQYF.

The V gene is TRBV28, the J gene TRBJ1-6; maybe TRBD1 (5 bases). V was pared by 3 bases and J by 9 bases, with 12 bases between. Germline loops: CDR1 MDHEN, CDR2 SYDVKM. The CDR3 runs to 14 residues. As DNA, the CDR3 is TGTGCCAGCAGTTTCAGCGGGGGTCGTTCACCCCTCCACTTT. Translated: CASSFSGGRSPLHF.

The gene calls are TRBV29-1 and TRBJ2-1; D possibly corresponds to TRBD1 (7 bases). Trimming pared 4 bases from V and 4 bases from J, leaving 14 bases between. CDR1 and CDR2 from the germline V gene are SQVTM and ANQGSEA. This CDR3 spans 14 amino acids. CDR3 loop: CSVGGQGGYNEQFF. The CDR3 DNA is TGCAGCGTTGGGGGTCAGGGGGGATACAATGAGCAGTTCTTC.